This T cell receptor beta chain was sequenced in a study of T and B cells in COVID-19 patients. Study as a whole: Comorbidities linked to unfavorable COVID-19 outcome were present in about 90% of the roughly 20 active-infection patients. Study-wide results and limits: Patients with COVID-19 reportedly showed strongly skewed T cell receptor beta variable and joining gene usage.

BIOMED2 TRB-A/B primer pools were used in multiplex TRB PCR. TCRdb re-called the multiplex PCR reads through MiXCR, storing one row per CDR3 protein. Of roughly 8,400 distinct CDR3 sequences in the sample, under 30% were seen once. Each TRB amplification used about 250-550 ng of genomic DNA from blood. Trimming at V came to 5 bases and at J to 6 bases, leaving 6 bases not matched to a gene. From germline, CDR1 is SGHKS and CDR2 YYEKEE (reference sequence). There are 14 residues in the CDR3. In its sample, this clonotype was seen once. The antigen is undetermined. The chain links TRBV5-5 to TRBJ2-1; 9 positions agree with TRBD2. What was sequenced was blood. The source is a human donor who had recovered from COVID-19. As DNA, the CDR3 is TGTGCCAGCAGAATGGGGACTAGCTCCAATGAGCAGTTCTTC. This codes for CASRMGTSSNEQFF.